Below are 2 T cell receptor beta chains sequenced from a single sample in a study of shared clonotypes between healthy human individuals. Clones were sequenced by immunoSEQ multiplex PCR, and TCRdb holds only the in-frame ones, with some missing. The sample has approximately 640,000 clones; 90% are singletons. Material for sequencing was memory CD8+ T cells from PBMCs. Subset in this sample: CD45RO+ cells pooled with CCR7-negative TemRA cells. All receptors derive from a young man in good health. Some clones in this sample may be carry-over from other donors' samples.

The chain has TRBV29-1 and TRBJ1-4; D unclear. The CDR3 has 14 amino acids. Trimming removed 7 bases at V and 6 bases at J, with 18 bases between. Germline lookup yields CDR1 SQVTM and CDR2 ANQGSEA. CDR3 protein: CSAPPGLRYEKLFF. The CDR3 nucleotides are TGCAGCGCTCCGCCGGGCCTCCGGTATGAAAAACTGTTTTTT.

V is TRBV11-2 and J is TRBJ2-7, with a tentative D call TRBD1 (6 bases). Germline loops: CDR1 SGHAT, CDR2 FQNNGV. Trimming took off 1 base at V and 0 bases at J, with 10 bases between the two ends. The CDR3 is 15 residues long. CDR3 amino acids: CASSLGRDTSYEQYF. The CDR3 bases are TGTGCCAGCAGCTTAGGCCGGGACACCTCCTACGAGCAGTACTTC.